Presented here are 21 T cell receptor beta chains from one specimen sequenced in a study of blood T cell repertoires in COVID-19. TCRdb's copy holds only in-frame clones and misses some; the assay was immunoSEQ multiplex PCR. The sample consists of about 150,000 clones, roughly 83% of them appearing once. Input material: peripheral blood. The receptors were gathered from a woman aged 55-70 years with COVID-19, enrolled during active disease.

Relative to its sample, this clone is medium-sized (0.01 to 0.1%). The genes are TRBV6-5 and TRBJ1-3; possibly TRBD1 for D (5 bases). Germline V gives CDR1 MNHEY, CDR2 SVGAGI. The CDR3 contains 13 residues. V was cut by 6 bases and J by 5 bases, with 11 bases left in between. CDR3 coding DNA: TGTGCCAGCAGACCCGACAGAAGAAACACCATATATTTT. Its protein is CASRPDRRNTIYF.

The J gene is TRBJ1-5, the V gene TRBV5-1; TRBD1 might be the D (5 bases). Germline-derived CDR1 and CDR2 are SGHRS and YFSETQ. The CDR3 covers 14 residues. Trimming pared 3 bases from V and 2 bases from J, leaving 9 bases between. The CDR3 DNA follows: TGCGCCAGCAGCTCTTCGGGGGGCAATCAGCCCCAGCATTTT. Translated, it gives CASSSSGGNQPQHF.

This clone has a single count. The chain combines TRBV7-9 with TRBJ2-3; D may be TRBD1 (6 bases). V was pared by 3 bases and J by 2 bases, with 9 bases between. CDR1 SEHNR and CDR2 FQNEAQ come from the germline V gene (reference sequence). The CDR3 is 14 amino acids. CDR3 residues: CASSLDRYTDTQYF. CDR3 in DNA: TGTGCCAGCAGCTTGGACAGATACACAGATACGCAGTATTTT.

The rearrangement joins TRBV4-1 to TRBJ1-6; 7 bases agree with TRBD1. CDR3 length equals 15 residues. Germline V gene sequence: CDR1 MGHRA, CDR2 YSYEKL. Losses at the gene ends were 1 base for V and 9 bases for J; bases not matched to a gene: 6. The CDR3 protein is CASSQATGLLSPLHF. The CDR3 DNA is TGCGCCAGCAGCCAAGCGACAGGGCTTCTTTCACCCCTCCACTTT.

The chain couples TRBV5-4 to TRBJ1-4; tentatively, D is TRBD1 (6 bases). The CDR3 is 15 amino acids. Germline V CDR1 and CDR2: SGHNT, YYREEE (reference sequence). V was clipped by 1 base and J by 5 bases, with 12 bases between them. In DNA, the CDR3 is TGTGCCAGCAGCTTGCGGACAGCTGGAAATGAAAAACTGTTTTTT. Translation gives CASSLRTAGNEKLFF.

The table lists this clone with a count of one. V usage is TRBV7-2 and J usage is TRBJ1-2, with no clear D. The CDR3 covers 13 residues. Trimming shortened V by 5 bases and J by 4 bases, and 11 bases separated the two germline ends. Germline V lookup: CDR1 SGHTA, CDR2 FQGNSA. CDR3 sequence reads: CASSLTTLYGYTF. Written as DNA, the CDR3 is TGTGCCAGCAGCCTGACAACTCTCTATGGCTACACCTTC.

The V and J genes are TRBV19 and TRBJ1-2, with D perhaps matching TRBD1 (6 bases). The CDR3 is 11 residues long. V lost 6 bases to trimming and J lost 8 bases, with 10 bases between them. Germline CDR1 LNHDA, CDR2 SQIVND (reference sequence). The DNA of the CDR3 is TGTGCCAGTAGATTCGGGACAGGCTACACCTTC. Translated, it gives CASRFGTGYTF.

This chain joins TRBV3-1 (or the pseudogene TRBV3-2) and TRBJ1-6; 8 nucleotides match TRBD1. V lost 1 base, J lost 9 bases, and 11 bases stayed unmatched. This CDR3 is built from 17 residues. CDR1 is LGHDT and CDR2 is YNNKEL in the germline V gene (reference sequence). The CDR3 sequence is CASSQGSLQGARSPLHF. CDR3 nucleotide sequence: TGTGCCAGCAGCCAAGGCTCCCTGCAGGGGGCCCGTTCACCCCTCCACTTT.

The gene calls are TRBV6-5 and TRBJ1-1, with 9 bases aligning to TRBD1. The CDR3 contains 13 residues. V was clipped by 6 bases and J by 10 bases; unmatched bases: 9. CDR1 MNHEY and CDR2 SVGAGI come from the germline V gene. As DNA, the CDR3 is TGTGCCAGCAGACCCACAGGGGGCGCGGGAGCTTTCTTT. Translated, it gives CASRPTGGAGAFF.

A single count supports this clone. V and J are TRBV15 and TRBJ1-4; 11 nucleotides line up with TRBD1. Germline V gives CDR1 LNHNV, CDR2 YYDKDF (reference sequence). The CDR3 has 22 amino acids. Trimming cost V 0 bases and J 2 bases; bases outside gene matches: 17. CDR3 nucleotides: TGTGCCACCAGCAGAGATAGGTCGGACAGGGGGCGGGGGCTTCGGACTAATGAAAAACTGTTTTTT. Translating it yields CATSRDRSDRGRGLRTNEKLFF.

The rearrangement joins TRBV30 to TRBJ1-5; D not resolved. Germline CDR1 reads GTSNPN; CDR2 reads SVGIG (reference sequence). The CDR3 runs 12 residues. V was clipped by 1 base and J by 5 bases, with 6 bases between them. The CDR3 DNA sequence: TGTGCCTGGAGTGCGAGGCATCAGCCCCAGCATTTT. Amino acid sequence: CAWSARHQPQHF.

The V and J genes are TRBV27 and TRBJ1-3; the D is unclear. The CDR3 totals 15 residues. V shed 4 bases and J shed 2 bases, with 12 bases lying between them. Germline values: CDR1 MNHEY, CDR2 SMNVEV (reference sequence). The chain's CDR3 is CASSWRRAAGNTIYF. CDR3 DNA sequence: TGTGCCAGCAGTTGGCGTCGCGCGGCTGGAAACACCATATATTTT.

This chain uses TRBV27 with TRBJ1-1, with 9 nucleotides matching TRBD1. CDR1 and CDR2 from the germline V gene are MNHEY and SMNVEV (reference sequence). V shed 5 bases and J 2 bases; nucleotides not matched to a gene: 12. This CDR3 is built from 17 residues. CDR3 region: CASSQRQGGILNTEAFF. CDR3 DNA sequence: TGTGCCAGCAGTCAACGACAGGGGGGAATCCTAAACACTGAAGCTTTCTTT.

V and J are TRBV29-1 and TRBJ2-1, with 10 bases matching TRBD2. The CDR3 contains 15 residues. CDR1 and CDR2 (germline): SQVTM, ANQGSEA. J lost 4 bases, V lost 6 bases, and 9 bases had no gene match. DNA for the CDR3: TGCAGCGTGGCCCGACTAGCGGGCAGGTACAATGAGCAGTTCTTC. Translating gives CSVARLAGRYNEQFF.

This clone was picked up a small number of times. J is TRBJ2-2 and V is TRBV7-2; 8 positions agree with TRBD2. Germline loops: CDR1 SGHTA, CDR2 FQGNSA. This CDR3 spans 16 amino acids. The junction had 9 bases not matched to a gene; V was cut back by 5 bases and J by 4 bases. CDR3 amino acids: CASSPLAASVTGELFF. The DNA for the CDR3 is TGTGCCAGCAGCCCACTAGCGGCTAGCGTCACCGGGGAGCTGTTTTTT.

The chain has TRBV7-9 and TRBJ1-2; D not certain. Germline CDR1 and CDR2: SEHNR and FQNEAQ (reference sequence). V was shortened by 3 bases and J by 4 bases, with 12 bases between the two germline ends. The length of the CDR3 is 14 residues. DNA of the CDR3: TGTGCCAGCAGCTTTGAGGAACCCATCTATGGCTACACCTTC. It specifies CASSFEEPIYGYTF.

The chain links TRBV19 to TRBJ2-5, with 8 nucleotides matching TRBD2. V shed 4 bases, J shed 3 bases, and the junction held 1 base outside the gene matches. CDR1 and CDR2 (germline): LNHDA, SQIVND (reference sequence). The CDR3 has 13 residues. CDR3 in amino acids: CASSRAGEETQYF. The CDR3 nucleotides read TGTGCCAGTAGTAGAGCGGGAGAAGAGACCCAGTACTTC.

This rearrangement joins TRBV5-6 to TRBJ1-1; perhaps TRBD1 as D (6 bases). V was pared by 1 base and J by 0 bases, with 10 bases between. Per the germline V gene, CDR1 is SGHDT and CDR2 is YYEEEE. The CDR3 loop spans 15 amino acids. The CDR3 is CASSLSGTLNTEAFF. The CDR3 DNA reads as TGTGCCAGCAGCTTGTCCGGGACACTGAACACTGAAGCTTTCTTT.

The gene calls are TRBV2 and TRBJ1-3, with a possible D match to TRBD1 (6 bases). The V end lost 3 bases, the J end lost 4 bases, and 10 bases lay between the germline ends. Germline V gives CDR1 SNHLY, CDR2 FYNNEI. The CDR3 sequence is 14 residues long. CDR3 sequence reads: CASSDRGRGNTIYF. CDR3 DNA sequence: TGTGCCAGCAGTGACAGGGGACGAGGAAACACCATATATTTT. Drawing the rest from reference TRBV2 and TRBJ1-3, the complete variable domain is EPEVTQTPSHQVTQMGQEVILRCVPISNHLYFYWYRQILGQKVEFLVSFYNNEISEKSEIFDDQFSVERPDGSNFTLKIRSTKLEDSAMYFCASSDRGRGNTIYFGEGSWLTVV.

This chain uses TRBV3-1 (or the pseudogene TRBV3-2) with TRBJ1-2; no clear D. Germline CDR1 and CDR2: LGHDT and YNNKEL (reference sequence). V lost 2 bases, J lost 7 bases, and 8 bases lay in between. The CDR3 runs to 12 residues. CDR3 in DNA: TGTGCCAGCAGCCAAATCGGACTTGGCTACACCTTC. This codes for CASSQIGLGYTF.

The V call is TRBV4-2, the J call TRBJ1-5; 7 bases line up with TRBD1. Germline CDR1 is LGHNA and CDR2 is YNFKEQ. The V segment lost 0 bases and the J segment 7 bases; nucleotides outside the gene matches: 6. The CDR3 has 15 amino acids. The CDR3 is CASSQETQGRQPQHF. The CDR3 nucleotides are TGTGCCAGCAGCCAAGAGACACAGGGGAGACAGCCCCAGCATTTT.